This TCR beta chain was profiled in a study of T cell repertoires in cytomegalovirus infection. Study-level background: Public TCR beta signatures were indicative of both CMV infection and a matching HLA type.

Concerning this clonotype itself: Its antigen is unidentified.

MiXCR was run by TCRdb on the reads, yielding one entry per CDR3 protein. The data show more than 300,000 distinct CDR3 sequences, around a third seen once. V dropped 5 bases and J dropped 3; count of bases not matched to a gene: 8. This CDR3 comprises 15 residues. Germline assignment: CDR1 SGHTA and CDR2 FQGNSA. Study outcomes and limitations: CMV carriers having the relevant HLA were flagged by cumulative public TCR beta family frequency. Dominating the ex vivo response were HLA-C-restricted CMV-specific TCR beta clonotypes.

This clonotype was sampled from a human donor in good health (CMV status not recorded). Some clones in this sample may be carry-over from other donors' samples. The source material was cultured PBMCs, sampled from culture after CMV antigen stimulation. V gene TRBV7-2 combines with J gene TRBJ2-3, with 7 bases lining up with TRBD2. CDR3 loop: CASSPEAGVTDTQYF. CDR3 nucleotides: TGTGCCAGCAGCCCCGAGGCGGGAGTGACAGATACGCAGTATTTT.